These 29 T cell receptor beta chains originate from one sample sequenced in a study of T cells in Graves' hyperthyroidism and ophthalmopathy. TCR beta CDR3 regions were amplified from RNA. Researchers ran a first-round RT-PCR on the TCR CDR3 using the HTBI primer set. One entry per CDR3 protein, called by TCRdb with MiXCR from the multiplex PCR reads. The data show about 600,000 distinct CDR3 sequences, about 14% seen once. Sequenced sample: blood. These receptors all stem from a woman aged 18-29 years with Graves' ophthalmopathy.

J is TRBJ2-1 and V is TRBV2; 10 positions match TRBD2. The CDR3 spans 17 residues. CDR1 and CDR2 (germline): SNHLY, FYNNEI. Unmatched junction bases numbered 7, after V lost 1 base and J lost 4 bases. CDR3 sequence reads: CASSEVLTSGRYNEQFF. The CDR3 DNA sequence: TGTGCCAGCAGTGAAGTCTTGACTAGCGGGCGATACAATGAGCAGTTCTTC.

This clonotype showed up many times. The J gene is TRBJ1-1, the V gene TRBV5-1; no definite D call. Trimming removed 2 bases from V and 2 bases from J, with 10 bases in between. Germline values: CDR1 SGHRS, CDR2 YFSETQ. The CDR3 is 14 residues long. The CDR3 nucleotides read TGCGCCAGCAGCTTTGTTGGTACAAACACTGAAGCTTTCTTT. Amino acid sequence: CASSFVGTNTEAFF.

In this sample, this clonotype turned up many times. The chain uses TRBV20-1 and TRBJ2-7; D possibly corresponds to TRBD2 (6 bases). The CDR3 totals 14 residues. Per the germline V gene, CDR1 is DFQATT and CDR2 is SNEGSKA (reference sequence). V lost 0 bases to trimming and J lost 2 bases, with 11 bases between them. DNA of the CDR3: TGCAGTGCTAGAGATCTGGGAGGTGCCTACGAGCAGTACTTC. It codes for CSARDLGGAYEQYF.

Remarks on this clonotype: A single base separates this from a much larger clone, so it may be a read error. The chain joins TRBV9 to TRBJ2-3; 11 bases agree with TRBD1. This CDR3 has 15 residues. V dropped 0 bases and J dropped 3; count of bases not matched to a gene: 0. Germline V gene lookup returns CDR1 SGDLS and CDR2 YYNGEE. The CDR3 sequence: CASSVGDRGTDTQYF. The CDR3 region has the DNA TGTGCCAGCAGCGTAGGGGACAGGGGGACAGATACGCAGTATTTT. Together with reference TRBV9 and TRBJ2-3, the CDR3 gives the full variable domain: DSGVTQTPKHLITATGQRVTLRCSPRSGDLSVYWYQQSLDQGLQFLIQYYNGEERAKGNILERFSAQQFPDLHSELNLSSLELGDSALYFCASSVGDRGTDTQYFGPGTRLTVL.

The V call is TRBV4-2, the J call TRBJ1-6; D unresolved. This CDR3 has 15 amino acids. Germline lookup yields CDR1 LGHNA and CDR2 YNFKEQ. V gave up 7 bases and J gave up 0 bases, with 10 bases separating them. The CDR3 sequence: CASTTGSSYNSPLHF. The CDR3 coding sequence is TGTGCCAGCACCACCGGAAGCTCCTATAATTCACCCCTCCACTTT.

Details on this clonotype: An end of the junction differs from the germline gene, which may be a read error. The chain employs TRBV7-7 and TRBJ1-4; the D gene is possibly TRBD1 (5 bases). The germline V gene has CDR1 SSHAT and CDR2 FNYEAQ (reference sequence). The CDR3 consists of 12 residues. The CDR3 coding sequence is TGTGCTAGCAGCCCCGACAGATTGAAACTGTTTTTT. Protein sequence: CASSPDRLKLFF.

This clonotype was recorded many times. V is TRBV28 and J is TRBJ1-1; 9 nucleotides align to TRBD1. The CDR3 contains 13 residues. CDR1 and CDR2 from the germline V gene are MDHEN and SYDVKM. The ends lost 5 bases at V and 9 bases at J; junction bases unmatched: 7. CDR3 DNA sequence: TGTGCCAGCAGTCTCCAGGACAGGGGAAAAGCTTTCTTT. Residues: CASSLQDRGKAFF. The whole variable domain, remainder taken from reference TRBV28 and TRBJ1-1, is DVKVTQSSRYLVKRTGEKVFLECVQDMDHENMFWYRQDPGLGLRLIYFSYDVKMKEKGDIPEGYSVSREKKERFSLILESASTNQTSMYLCASSLQDRGKAFFGQGTRLTVV.

In its sample, this clonotype was seen many times. V is TRBV29-1 and J is TRBJ2-7, with 10 bases aligning to TRBD2. From germline, CDR1 is SQVTM and CDR2 ANQGSEA. This CDR3 contains 13 residues. Germline trimming cut 6 bases from V and 6 bases from J; bases unmatched to any gene: 8. The CDR3 nucleotides are TGCAGCGTGGCCGGGACTAGCGCACGCGAGCAGTACTTC. Residues: CSVAGTSAREQYF.

This clonotype was recorded many times. The rearrangement joins TRBV6-1 to TRBJ2-7; D not resolved. Trimming stripped 6 bases from V and 1 base from J, with 10 bases between. CDR1 and CDR2 from the germline V gene are MNHNS and SASEGT. The CDR3 is 13 amino acids. The CDR3 sequence: CASRTHVSYEQYF. In nucleotides, the CDR3 is TGTGCCAGCAGGACACATGTATCCTACGAGCAGTACTTC.

The chain recombines TRBV18 with TRBJ2-2; D not certain. V was clipped by 0 bases and J by 3 bases, with 5 bases between them. Germline CDR1 reads KGHSH; CDR2 reads LQKENI. The CDR3 has 14 amino acids. The CDR3 DNA reads as TGTGCCAGCTCACCACCGCCAGACACCGGGGAGCTGTTTTTT. Translated, it gives CASSPPPDTGELFF.

The genes are TRBV9 and TRBJ2-1; 9 nucleotides align to TRBD1. This CDR3 region has 16 residues. The germline V gene has CDR1 SGDLS and CDR2 YYNGEE. Trimming took 4 bases from V and 2 from J; bases not matched to a gene: 7. The CDR3: CASSNTGGAPYNEQFF. Here the CDR3 DNA reads TGTGCCAGCAGCAACACAGGGGGCGCGCCCTACAATGAGCAGTTCTTC.

This clonotype was counted at least ten times. The V gene is TRBV7-2, the J gene TRBJ2-3, with a tentative D call TRBD1 (5 bases). Germline CDR1 SGHTA, CDR2 FQGNSA. The CDR3 covers 14 residues. V was clipped by 1 base and J by 5 bases, with 10 bases between them. Written as DNA, the CDR3 is TGTGCCAGCAGCTTAGAGGGCAGGGTAGATACGCAGTATTTT. This encodes CASSLEGRVDTQYF. The full variable domain, completed using reference TRBV7-2 and TRBJ2-3, is GAGVSQSPSNKVTEKGKDVELRCDPISGHTALYWYRQSLGQGLEFLIYFQGNSAPDKSGLPSDRFSAERTGGSVSTLTIQRTQQEDSAVYLCASSLEGRVDTQYFGPGTRLTVL.

This clonotype has a count of ten or more. This rearrangement joins TRBV2 to TRBJ2-7, with 7 bases fitting TRBD2. From germline, CDR1 is SNHLY and CDR2 FYNNEI. This CDR3 comprises 16 residues. Losses at the gene ends were 1 base for V and 0 bases for J; bases not matched to a gene: 6. CDR3 sequence: CASSEELAAYSYEQYF. The CDR3 nucleotides read TGTGCCAGCAGTGAAGAGCTAGCGGCCTACTCCTACGAGCAGTACTTC.

This clonotype was recorded many times. The chain employs TRBV11-2 and TRBJ1-5, with 8 bases identical to TRBD1. V lost 0 bases and J lost 5; bases outside the gene matches: 15. The CDR3 length is 19 residues. Per the germline V gene, CDR1 is SGHAT and CDR2 is FQNNGV. The CDR3 sequence is CASSLDVSGLQGAYQPQHF. Written as DNA, the CDR3 is TGTGCCAGCAGCTTAGATGTATCCGGTTTGCAGGGGGCCTATCAGCCCCAGCATTTT. Combining the CDR3 with reference TRBV11-2 and TRBJ1-5 gives the whole variable domain EAGVAQSPRYKIIEKRQSVAFWCNPISGHATLYWYQQILGQGPKLLIQFQNNGVVDDSQLPKDRFSAERLKGVDSTLKIQPAKLEDSAVYLCASSLDVSGLQGAYQPQHFGDGTRLSIL.

The chain is built from TRBV4-3 and TRBJ1-2; 7 bases align to TRBD1. CDR1 and CDR2 (germline): LGHNA, YSLEER. Trimming took 1 base from V and 4 from J; bases not matched to a gene: 12. The length of the CDR3 is 17 residues. The CDR3 loop is CASSQAGREGAVYGYTF. In nucleotides, the CDR3 is TGCGCCAGCAGCCAAGCCGGTAGAGAGGGGGCGGTCTATGGCTACACCTTC.

Ten or more counts support this clonotype. This chain connects TRBV6-2 or TRBV6-3 to TRBJ2-7; either TRBD1 or TRBD2 may supply D (6 bases each). The germline gives CDR1 MNHEY, CDR2 SVGEGT. Trimming cost V 8 bases and J 6 bases, with 29 bases left between them. This CDR3 has 17 residues. The CDR3 bases are TGTGCCAGCTCGGGGGAAGGGGGGAGCAAGGCCCTACGCGAGCAGTACTTC. This codes for CASSGEGGSKALREQYF.

This clonotype appeared a few times. J is TRBJ2-3 and V is TRBV5-1, with TRBD1 matching over 9 bases. J lost 2 bases, V lost 0 bases, and 4 bases had no gene match. The germline CDR1 and CDR2 sequences are SGHRS and YFSETQ. The CDR3 has 16 residues. CDR3 sequence reads: CASSLGRTGDTDTQYF. CDR3 coding DNA: TGCGCCAGCAGCTTGGGAAGGACAGGGGACACAGATACGCAGTATTTT. Complete variable domain (other parts from reference TRBV5-1 and TRBJ2-3): KAGVTQTPRYLIKTRGQQVTLSCSPISGHRSVSWYQQTPGQGLQFLFEYFSETQRNKGNFPGRFSGRQFSNSRSEMNVSTLELGDSALYLCASSLGRTGDTDTQYFGPGTRLTVL.

V and J are TRBV11-2 and TRBJ2-6; D is undetermined. Germline CDR1 SGHAT, CDR2 FQNNGV. V lost 0 bases, J lost 2 bases, and 2 bases lay in between. The CDR3 is 14 residues long. CDR3 DNA sequence: TGTGCCAGCAGCTTAGAGGCTGGGGCCAACGTCCTGACTTTC. As protein: CASSLEAGANVLTF.

This clonotype was picked up many times. The genes are TRBV6-1 and TRBJ2-4; 9 bases are a match to TRBD2. The CDR3 is 16 residues long. The V segment lost 6 bases and the J segment 7 bases; nucleotides outside the gene matches: 13. The germline gives CDR1 MNHNS, CDR2 SASEGT. CDR3 bases: TGTGCCAGCAGGGGAGGACTAGCGAGGAGAGGGAACATTCAGTACTTC. Translation gives CASRGGLARRGNIQYF.

This clonotype was counted a few times. V gene TRBV4-3 combines with J gene TRBJ2-7; weak D call: TRBD1 (7 bases). CDR1 and CDR2 (germline): LGHNA, YSLEER. The ends were cut back, 4 bases at V and 4 bases at J, with 17 bases in the middle. The CDR3 loop spans 15 amino acids. This CDR3 reads CASSPMEGALYEQYF. CDR3 coding DNA: TGCGCCAGCAGCCCGATGGAGGGGGCACTATACGAGCAGTACTTC.

CDR3 sequence reads: CASSQETIYNEQFF. The CDR3 nucleotides are TGCGCCAGCAGCCAAGAGACTATCTACAATGAGCAGTTCTTC. The rearrangement uses TRBV4-3 and TRBJ2-1, with D maybe TRBD2 (5 bases). V dropped 0 bases and J dropped 3 bases, with 6 bases sitting between them. The CDR3 consists of 14 residues. The germline gives CDR1 LGHNA, CDR2 YSLEER.

Regarding this clonotype: A much larger clone lies one base from this, so it may be a read error. This chain joins TRBV28 and TRBJ2-2; 13 positions agree with TRBD2. CDR1 is MDHEN, CDR2 SYDVKM, per germline. J was trimmed by 4 bases and V by 11 bases; bases with no gene match: 10. The CDR3 spans 16 residues. CDR3 amino acids: CAGTTSGRASTGELFF. In DNA, the CDR3 is TGTGCCGGCACCACTAGCGGGAGGGCCAGCACCGGGGAGCTGTTTTTT. The variable domain in full, completed from reference TRBV28 and TRBJ2-2, reads DVKVTQSSRYLVKRTGEKVFLECVQDMDHENMFWYRQDPGLGLRLIYFSYDVKMKEKGDIPEGYSVSREKKERFSLILESASTNQTSMYLCAGTTSGRASTGELFFGEGSRLTVL.

The genes are TRBV19 and TRBJ2-1; TRBD2 matches 9 bases. The junction had 18 bases not matched to a gene; V was cut back by 9 bases and J by 6 bases. The CDR3 is 17 amino acids. Germline CDR1 reads LNHDA; CDR2 reads SQIVND (reference sequence). The CDR3 region is CASSISAGGPGGNEQFF. For the CDR3, the DNA is TGTGCCAGCAGCATATCAGCGGGAGGTCCCGGTGGCAATGAGCAGTTCTTC.

This clonotype was picked up many times. The chain is built from TRBV2 and TRBJ2-3; D might be TRBD1 (5 bases). The V end lost 0 bases, the J end lost 1 base, and 14 bases lay between the germline ends. In germline, CDR1 is SNHLY, CDR2 FYNNEI. The CDR3 length is 17 residues. The CDR3 loop is CASSEASRVGGTDTQYF. In DNA, the CDR3 is TGTGCCAGCAGTGAAGCAAGCAGGGTTGGGGGCACAGATACGCAGTATTTT.

This clonotype was seen only once. A much larger clone lies one base from this, so it may be a read error. This chain joins TRBV6-2 or TRBV6-3 and TRBJ1-2; the D gene is possibly TRBD1 (5 bases). Germline assignment: CDR1 MNHEY and CDR2 SVGEGT. This CDR3 contains 14 residues. The CDR3 DNA reads as TGTGCCAGCCGCCCCGCGGGACCTATGTATGGCCACACCTTC. Translated: CASRPAGPMYGHTF.

This clonotype was observed many times. The chain employs TRBV11-2 and TRBJ2-1; no clear D. The V gene's germline CDR1 is SGHAT and CDR2 FQNNGV. This CDR3 comprises 15 residues. Trimming took off 8 bases at V and 0 bases at J, with 14 bases between the two ends. The CDR3 DNA reads as TGTGCCAGCTTCACCGGGCGTGGCTCCTACAATGAGCAGTTCTTC. The encoded protein is CASFTGRGSYNEQFF.

This clonotype was seen only a few times. V is TRBV6-5 and J is TRBJ2-2, with a possible D match to TRBD1 (5 bases). V was trimmed by 2 bases and J by 6 bases, leaving 16 bases between them. CDR3 length equals 16 residues. Germline V gene sequence: CDR1 MNHEY, CDR2 SVGAGI. The CDR3 DNA reads TGTGCCAGCAGTTACAACTCAGGGTCGGGCGCCGGGGAGCTGTTTTTT. It encodes CASSYNSGSGAGELFF.

This clonotype was detected a few times. The rearrangement joins TRBV7-2 to TRBJ1-5, with unresolved D. The CDR3 covers 13 residues. Germline V gene lookup returns CDR1 SGHTA and CDR2 FQGNSA. V lost 5 bases and J lost 7, with 12 bases in between. The CDR3 here is CASSLYPSQPQHF. The DNA of the CDR3 is TGTGCCAGCAGCCTTTACCCAAGCCAGCCCCAGCATTTT.

V and J are TRBV14 and TRBJ2-1, with TRBD2 matching over 8 bases. Germline V gene data show CDR1 as SGHDN and CDR2 as FVKESK. J gave up 7 bases and V 4 bases, and 9 bases lay outside the gene matches. CDR3 length equals 15 residues. In DNA form, the CDR3 reads TGTGCCAGCAGCCCCCAGAGGGCTAGCGGGAATGAGCAGTTCTTC. Residues: CASSPQRASGNEQFF.